Presented here are 18 T cell receptor beta chains from one specimen sequenced in a study of T cell responses to AZD1222 COVID-19 vaccine. TCRdb's copy holds only in-frame clones and misses some; the assay was immunoSEQ multiplex PCR. The repertoire includes approximately 100,000 clones, about 89% of them detected once, and about a sixth sits in the top ten. This specimen was peripheral blood, taken on day 0 of AZD1222 vaccination. Receptors originate from an adult in good health.

The chain combines TRBV5-1 with TRBJ2-1; 8 nucleotides agree with TRBD2. This CDR3 is 15 amino acids long. Trimming at V came to 4 bases and at J to 5 bases, leaving 8 bases not matched to a gene. The germline V gene encodes CDR1 SGHRS and CDR2 YFSETQ. CDR3 sequence: CASSPSGGLHNEQFF. For the CDR3, the DNA is TGCGCCAGCAGCCCCTCGGGGGGGCTGCACAATGAGCAGTTCTTC.

V gene TRBV18 combines with J gene TRBJ2-1; 10 bases fit TRBD2. The CDR3 contains 14 residues. The germline V gene has CDR1 KGHSH and CDR2 LQKENI. V shed 2 bases and J 10 bases; nucleotides not matched to a gene: 5. The CDR3 protein is CASSPLAGGGEQFF. DNA for the CDR3: TGTGCCAGCTCACCATTAGCGGGAGGTGGCGAGCAGTTCTTC.

The chain recombines TRBV6-5 with TRBJ1-5; D unclear. CDR3 size: 14 residues. Germline values: CDR1 MNHEY, CDR2 SVGAGI. CDR3 loop: CGAAEININQPQHF. The CDR3 coding sequence is TGTGGTGCAGCCGAGATTAATATCAATCAGCCCCAGCATTTT.

The chain employs TRBV5-1 and TRBJ1-2; TRBD1 might be the D (5 bases). The CDR3 extends over 14 amino acids. The ends were cut back, 1 base at V and 4 bases at J, with 11 bases in the middle. CDR1 SGHRS and CDR2 YFSETQ come from the germline V gene. The CDR3 DNA sequence: TGCGCCAGCAGCTTGACCCAGGGTTCCTATGGCTACACCTTC. Protein product: CASSLTQGSYGYTF.

This chain links TRBV11-3 with TRBJ2-3, with D maybe TRBD1 (5 bases). Trimming shortened V by 0 bases and J by 1 base, and 14 bases separated the two germline ends. The CDR3 spans 17 residues. Germline V CDR1 and CDR2: SGHNT, YENEEA. CDR3 DNA sequence: TGTGCCAGCAGCTTAGATGGGTTAAAAGGGGGCACAGATACGCAGTATTTT. Protein: CASSLDGLKGGTDTQYF.

CDR3 sequence reads: CASSVGKGNYGYTF. DNA of the CDR3: TGTGCCAGCAGCGTAGGTAAAGGGAACTATGGCTACACCTTC. This chain joins TRBV9 and TRBJ1-2; D gene unclear. Germline V gene sequence: CDR1 SGDLS, CDR2 YYNGEE. CDR3 length: 14 amino acids. With 0 bases removed from V and 2 bases from J, the gap between germline ends came to 8 bases.

The gene calls are TRBV27 and TRBJ2-7, with 10 bases fitting TRBD2. Looked up from germline, CDR1 is MNHEY and CDR2 is SMNVEV (reference sequence). V shed 5 bases, J shed 1 base, and the junction held 8 bases outside the gene matches. The CDR3 is 16 residues long. In DNA form, the CDR3 reads TGTGCCAGCAGTCCCCTCTCTAGCGGGAGTTCCTACGAGCAGTACTTC. Translated, it gives CASSPLSSGSSYEQYF.

The chain carries TRBV28 and TRBJ2-2, with 7 bases aligning to TRBD1. This CDR3 is built from 17 residues. J was trimmed by 6 bases and V by 6 bases; bases with no gene match: 16. Per the germline V gene, CDR1 is MDHEN and CDR2 is SYDVKM. CDR3 in amino acids: CASRTDRVLIDSGELFF. For the CDR3, the DNA is TGTGCCAGCAGGACTGACAGGGTCCTGATCGACTCCGGGGAGCTGTTTTTT.

This clone was seen only once. J is TRBJ2-3 and V is TRBV15; the match to TRBD2 covers 10 bases. The germline V gene encodes CDR1 LNHNV and CDR2 YYDKDF (reference sequence). J lost 4 bases, V lost 3 bases, and 13 bases had no gene match. This CDR3 has 18 residues. The CDR3, as DNA: TGTGCCACCAGCAGGAACGCCCAAGGGACTAGCGTCGCAGATACGCAGTATTTT. Its protein is CATSRNAQGTSVADTQYF.

V usage is TRBV27 and J usage is TRBJ1-2; TRBD1 is a possible D gene (6 bases). Germline assignment: CDR1 MNHEY and CDR2 SMNVEV (reference sequence). The CDR3 is 13 amino acids. Trimming took off 7 bases at V and 5 bases at J, with 14 bases between the two ends. DNA of the CDR3: TGTGCCAGCAAAGGGGCAGGGGAGTATGGCTACACCTTC. This codes for CASKGAGEYGYTF.

The chain couples TRBV10-2 to TRBJ2-7; 8 nucleotides line up with TRBD1. The CDR3 length is 13 residues. Germline trimming cut 3 bases from V and 6 bases from J; bases unmatched to any gene: 4. The germline V gene has CDR1 WSHSY and CDR2 SAAADI. CDR3 DNA: TGCGCCAGCAGTGATTCAGGGGGCAGCGAGCAGTACTTC. Protein: CASSDSGGSEQYF.

This clone is categorized as large. The chain is built from TRBV5-4 and TRBJ2-5, with D perhaps matching TRBD1 or TRBD2 (7 bases each). The V end was cut by 4 bases, the J end by 5 bases, with 15 bases between. Germline V gene data show CDR1 as SGHNT and CDR2 as YYREEE (reference sequence). This CDR3 contains 14 residues. CDR3: CASSRTGEGETQYF. CDR3 bases: TGTGCCAGCAGCAGAACAGGGGAGGGGGAGACCCAGTACTTC.

There are a few counts of this clone. This sequence joins TRBV29-1 and TRBJ1-2; tentatively, D is TRBD1 (6 bases). The CDR3 is made up of 13 amino acids. V was pared by 2 bases and J by 4 bases, with 11 bases between. CDR1 is SQVTM and CDR2 is ANQGSEA in the germline V gene. The CDR3 protein is CSVELRGGYGYTF. The CDR3 DNA follows: TGCAGCGTTGAACTCAGGGGTGGCTATGGCTACACCTTC.

V is TRBV5-6 and J is TRBJ2-2; tentative D call: TRBD2 (6 bases). V was shortened by 1 base and J by 0 bases, with 16 bases between the two germline ends. The CDR3 is 18 residues long. CDR1 is SGHDT and CDR2 is YYEEEE in the germline V gene. CDR3 in DNA: TGTGCCAGCAGCTTGTTCGGTCGTTGGGGGGCGAACACCGGGGAGCTGTTTTTT. Translation: CASSLFGRWGANTGELFF.

The rearrangement links TRBV19 to TRBJ2-2, with 8 bases identical to TRBD2. V was pared by 5 bases and J by 3 bases, with 5 bases of the junction left unmatched. The CDR3 covers 15 residues. Germline V gene lookup returns CDR1 LNHDA and CDR2 SQIVND (reference sequence). The CDR3: CASSYGGADTGELFF. CDR3 in DNA: TGTGCCAGTAGTTACGGGGGGGCTGACACCGGGGAGCTGTTTTTT.

The CDR3 sequence is CASSLGTAPNEQFF. DNA of the CDR3: TGCGCCAGCAGCTTGGGGACGGCTCCCAATGAGCAGTTCTTC. The chain has TRBV5-1 and TRBJ2-1; the D is unclear. V was pared by 0 bases and J by 6 bases, with 10 bases between. The CDR3 extends over 14 amino acids. Looked up from germline, CDR1 is SGHRS and CDR2 is YFSETQ. Full variable domain (outside the CDR3, taken from reference TRBV5-1 and TRBJ2-1): KAGVTQTPRYLIKTRGQQVTLSCSPISGHRSVSWYQQTPGQGLQFLFEYFSETQRNKGNFPGRFSGRQFSNSRSEMNVSTLELGDSALYLCASSLGTAPNEQFFGPGTRLTVL.

The rearrangement uses TRBV19 and TRBJ2-1; D uncertain. The CDR3 contains 12 residues. Germline values: CDR1 LNHDA, CDR2 SQIVND (reference sequence). Trimming took 3 bases from V and 4 from J, leaving 4 bases between them. CDR3: CASSMRYNEQFF. The CDR3 coding sequence is TGTGCCAGTAGTATGAGGTACAATGAGCAGTTCTTC.

V is TRBV5-1 and J is TRBJ2-3; D ambiguous. This CDR3 is 15 amino acids long. The germline CDR1 and CDR2 sequences are SGHRS and YFSETQ. V gave up 0 bases and J gave up 3 bases, with 11 bases separating them. CDR3 loop: CASSLGIAGTDTQYF. CDR3 DNA sequence: TGCGCCAGCAGCTTGGGAATAGCTGGGACAGATACGCAGTATTTT.